Given below is one TCR beta chain in context. This CDR3 comprises 15 residues. Germline CDR1 is LNHDA and CDR2 is SQIVND (reference sequence). Trimming removed 4 bases from V and 4 bases from J; junction bases left unmatched: 6. Separate from the 666-subject first cohort was the approximately 130-subject validation cohort, to which the donors belonged. The data belong to a study of cytomegalovirus exposure and HLA in healthy donors. The method was immunoSEQ multiplex PCR; TCRdb's version includes in-frame clones alone and lacks a portion of them. The table records about 150,000 clones, around nine tenths of them present only once.

Sample: PBMCs. This chain links TRBV19 with TRBJ1-5; 8 bases are shared with TRBD1. This clonotype was sampled from a man aged 18-30 years in good health and CMV-seropositive. As DNA, the CDR3 is TGTGCCAGTAGTACAGGGGGCATAAGGAATCAGCCCCAGCATTTT. Amino acids: CASSTGGIRNQPQHF.